The rows below give T cell receptor beta chains drawn from one sample of a study of T cells after yellow fever vaccination. TCRdb itself ran the 5' RACE reads through MiXCR, one entry per CDR3 protein. The data contain about 130,000 distinct CDR3 sequences, more than 6.5% of them seen just once; the ten biggest clones take up about 0.6%. The source was CD4+ T cells sorted from PBMCs, collected 10 days after the yellow fever booster vaccination. These receptors were collected from a man aged 25 to 40 who received the YFV17D yellow fever vaccine. Each CDR3 is given with its conserved first and last residue. The D gene is left open where the match is weak.

TRBV28 - CASSFSMNQPQHF
TRBV7-2 - CASSFGELGTQYF
TRBV9 TRBD1 CASSARQGATGELFF
TRBV4-3 TRBD2 CSSSQDWKEREAYNEQFF
TRBV12-3/TRBV12-4 - CASSLGGGVTEAFF
TRBV19 - CASRGVGDNEQFF
TRBV10-3 - CATSLSGVQETQYF
TRBV6-2/TRBV6-3 - CASRGVDNPYEQYF
TRBV20-1 - CSAVPQRPSLETQYF
TRBV20-1 TRBD1 CSASPLQGAVEQYF
TRBV12-3/TRBV12-4 TRBD1 CASSFGDRGGKLFF
TRBV9 - CASSVGPSSYEQYF
TRBV6-5 - CASSYSREQFF
TRBV12-3/TRBV12-4 TRBD2 CASTSSGGVPGELFF
TRBV7-3 TRBD1 CASSFSGTGWNEQFF
TRBV3-1 TRBD2 CASSQRLAGVWEQYF
TRBV4-3 - CASSQDGGPDTEAFF
TRBV2 TRBD2 CASSPTSSKVGSYEQYF
TRBV28 - CATGFLLYEQFF
TRBV18 - CASSPSGGDETQYF
TRBV7-2 - CASSPLWGTEAFF
TRBV7-2 TRBD2 CASSLAGGRKYEQYF
TRBV7-2 - CASSPGRGPTYEQYF
TRBV12-3/TRBV12-4 TRBD1 CASSRDRGREQYF
TRBV12-3/TRBV12-4 - CASSLGGRISGNTIYF
TRBV10-3 - CAISAGQTEAFF
TRBV5-8 - CASRRTAQETQYF
TRBV30 - CAWGTTALYGYTF
TRBV3-1 TRBD2 CASSLLGGADTQYF
TRBV14 TRBD1 CASSQEGQGFREQYF
TRBV19 - CASSSVTGNYGYTF
TRBV28 - CASSLGSLDEQFF
TRBV14 - CASSHGTTDTQYF
TRBV5-1 - CASSLVGGGYEQFF
TRBV5-1 - CASKSRVEADTQYF
TRBV7-2 TRBD1 CASSSRRGMANEQFF
TRBV29-1 - CSVVTSGNSGNTIYF
TRBV5-3 - CARSPDGGRSYEQYF
TRBV18 - CASSGGFSPYEQYF
TRBV5-4 - CASSLGGEPPQFF
TRBV21-1 - CASSSRLTGNPSTDTQYF
TRBV5-6 TRBD2 CASSPRGGGLMTQYF
TRBV4-3 - CASSHQSGETQYF
TRBV5-1 TRBD1 CASSLGQAGEKLFF
TRBV5-1 - CASSRTSSPLQQYF
TRBV5-1 TRBD1 CASSPRTGGEAHIQYF
TRBV2 TRBD1 CASSEYRGRETQYF
TRBV5-1 TRBD1 CASSSTGEYEQYF
TRBV7-2 - CASSLDSAGNRNEQFF
TRBV7-2 - CASSFGTAGSPLHF
TRBV15 - CATSRDRTRSPLHF
TRBV5-6 TRBD2 CASSGRAGETQYF
TRBV12-3/TRBV12-4 - CASTLGGRGSYEQYF
TRBV5-1 TRBD1 CASSLKGDRVAGANVLTF
TRBV6-5 - CASSYSFGTLTDTQYF
TRBV20-1 - CSASGAKGSWDYGYTF
TRBV5-1 - CASSLAGETQYF
TRBV20-1 TRBD2 CSANPGTRVETQYF